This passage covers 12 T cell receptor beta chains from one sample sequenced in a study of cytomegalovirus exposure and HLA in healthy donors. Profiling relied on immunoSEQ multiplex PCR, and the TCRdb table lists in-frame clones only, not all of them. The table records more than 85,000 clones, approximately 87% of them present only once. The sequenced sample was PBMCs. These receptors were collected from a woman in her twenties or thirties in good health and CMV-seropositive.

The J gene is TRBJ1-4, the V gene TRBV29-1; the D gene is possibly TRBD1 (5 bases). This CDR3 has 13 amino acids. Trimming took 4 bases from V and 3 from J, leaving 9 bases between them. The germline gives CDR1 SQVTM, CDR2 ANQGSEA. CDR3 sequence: CSVGGVANEKLFF. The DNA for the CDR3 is TGCAGCGTTGGGGGGGTGGCTAATGAAAAACTGTTTTTT. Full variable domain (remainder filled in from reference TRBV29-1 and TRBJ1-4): SAVISQKPSRDICQRGTSLTIQCQVDSQVTMMFWYRQQPGQSLTLIATANQGSEATYESGFVIDKFPISRPNLTFSTLTVSNMSPEDSSIYLCSVGGVANEKLFFGSGTQLSVL.

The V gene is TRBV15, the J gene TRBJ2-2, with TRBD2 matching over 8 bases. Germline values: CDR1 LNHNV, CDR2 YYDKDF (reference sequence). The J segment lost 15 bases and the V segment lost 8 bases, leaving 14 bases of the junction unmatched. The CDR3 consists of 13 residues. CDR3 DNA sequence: TGTGCCACCCCCCGGGAGGGCAGAACGAAGATGTTTTTT. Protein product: CATPREGRTKMFF.

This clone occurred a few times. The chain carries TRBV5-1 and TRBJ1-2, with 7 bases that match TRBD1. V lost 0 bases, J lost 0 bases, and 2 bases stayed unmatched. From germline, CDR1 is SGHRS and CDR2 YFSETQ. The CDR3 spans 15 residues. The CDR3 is CASSLVQGANYGYTF. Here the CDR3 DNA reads TGCGCCAGCAGCTTGGTTCAGGGGGCTAACTATGGCTACACCTTC. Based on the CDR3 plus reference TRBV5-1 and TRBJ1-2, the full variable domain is KAGVTQTPRYLIKTRGQQVTLSCSPISGHRSVSWYQQTPGQGLQFLFEYFSETQRNKGNFPGRFSGRQFSNSRSEMNVSTLELGDSALYLCASSLVQGANYGYTFGSGTRLTVV.

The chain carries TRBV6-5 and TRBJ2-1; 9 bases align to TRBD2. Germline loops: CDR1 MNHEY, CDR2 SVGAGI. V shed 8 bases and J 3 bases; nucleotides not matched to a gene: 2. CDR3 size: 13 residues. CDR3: CASRLAVYNEQFF. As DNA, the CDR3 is TGTGCCAGCCGACTAGCGGTCTACAATGAGCAGTTCTTC.

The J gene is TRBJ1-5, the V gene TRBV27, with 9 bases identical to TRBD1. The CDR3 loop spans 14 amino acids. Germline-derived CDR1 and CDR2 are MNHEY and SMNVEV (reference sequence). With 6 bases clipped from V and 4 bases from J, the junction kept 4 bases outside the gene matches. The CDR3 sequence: CASSKGQGNQPQHF. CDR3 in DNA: TGTGCCAGCAGCAAAGGACAGGGGAATCAGCCCCAGCATTTT.

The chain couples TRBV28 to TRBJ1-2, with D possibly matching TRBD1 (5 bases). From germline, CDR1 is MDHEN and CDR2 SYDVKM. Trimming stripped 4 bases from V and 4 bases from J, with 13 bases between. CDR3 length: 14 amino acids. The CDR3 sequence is CASSYTGTTYGYTF. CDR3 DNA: TGTGCCAGCAGTTATACCGGGACTACCTATGGCTACACCTTC.

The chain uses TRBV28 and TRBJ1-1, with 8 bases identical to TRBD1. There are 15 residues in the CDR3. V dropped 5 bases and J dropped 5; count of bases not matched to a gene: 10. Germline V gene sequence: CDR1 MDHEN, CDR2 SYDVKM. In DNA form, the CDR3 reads TGTGCCAGCAGTCTACCTGTCAGGGGGCAAACTGAAGCTTTCTTT. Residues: CASSLPVRGQTEAFF.

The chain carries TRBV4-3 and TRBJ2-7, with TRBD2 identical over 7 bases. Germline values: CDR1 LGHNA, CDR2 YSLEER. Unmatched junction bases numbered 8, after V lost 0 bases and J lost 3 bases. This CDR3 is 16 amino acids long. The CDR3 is CASSQERSSGLYEQYF. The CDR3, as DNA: TGCGCCAGCAGCCAAGAGCGTTCTAGCGGCCTCTACGAGCAGTACTTC.

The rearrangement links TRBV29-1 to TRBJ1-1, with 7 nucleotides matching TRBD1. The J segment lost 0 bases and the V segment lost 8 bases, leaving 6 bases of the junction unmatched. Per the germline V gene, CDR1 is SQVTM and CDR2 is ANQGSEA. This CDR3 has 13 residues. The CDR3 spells CSFRGQMNTEAFF. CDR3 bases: TGCAGCTTTAGGGGACAGATGAACACTGAAGCTTTCTTT.

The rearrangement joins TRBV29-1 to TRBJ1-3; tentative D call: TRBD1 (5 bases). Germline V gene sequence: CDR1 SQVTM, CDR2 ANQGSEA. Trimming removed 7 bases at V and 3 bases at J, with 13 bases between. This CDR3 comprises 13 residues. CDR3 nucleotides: TGCAGCGCCGAGGCAGGGTTTGGAAACACCATATATTTT. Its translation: CSAEAGFGNTIYF.

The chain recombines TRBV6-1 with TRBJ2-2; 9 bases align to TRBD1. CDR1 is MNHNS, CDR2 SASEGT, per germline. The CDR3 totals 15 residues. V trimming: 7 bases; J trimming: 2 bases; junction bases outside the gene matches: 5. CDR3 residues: CASILTGGNTGELFF. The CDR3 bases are TGTGCCAGCATCCTGACAGGGGGAAACACCGGGGAGCTGTTTTTT.

The CDR3 DNA sequence: TGTGCCAGCAGCCAAGGAGCGGGGGCCCGGGGGGGAGAGACCCAGTACTTC. Translation: CASSQGAGARGGETQYF. The V call is TRBV4-2, the J call TRBJ2-5; TRBD2 agrees at 8 bases. Germline V gene data show CDR1 as LGHNA and CDR2 as YNFKEQ. The CDR3 extends over 17 amino acids. V shed 1 base and J 4 bases; nucleotides not matched to a gene: 11.